The 10 T cell receptor gamma chains below were found in one sample sequenced in a study of gamma-delta chains in newborns, infants, children. TCRdb called clones anew from the reads with CATT. The sample shows 510 or so gamma-chain clones, 2.9% of them seen only once. Specimen: blood. These receptors came from a child who was a newborn, infant or young child, either healthy, febrile or measles-vaccinated (not recorded which).

On this clone itself: A read error is likely here: a far larger clone is one base away. Other nucleotide sequences in the sample specify the same CDR3. CDR3 protein: CALWEVQSPSSDWIKTF. For the CDR3, the DNA is TGTGCCTTGTGGGAGGTGCAATCCCCAAGTAGCGATTGGATCAAGACGTTT. This chain links TRGV9 with TRGJP2. The germline V gene encodes CDR1 GITISATS and CDR2 ISYDGTV (reference sequence). There are 17 residues in the CDR3.

On this clone: TCRdb attributes to this sequence the protein of a much larger clone, which differs from the DNA translation at residue 3; a read error is likely, and the protein displayed is translated from the DNA. The CDR3 region is CAMWEVTGWFKIF. For the CDR3, the DNA is TGTGCCATGTGGGAGGTCACTGGTTGGTTCAAGATATTT. This chain uses TRGV9 with TRGJP1. CDR3 length: 13 residues. CDR1 and CDR2 from the germline V gene are GITISATS and ISYDGTV (reference sequence).

This clone was picked up a small number of times. Translating this DNA gives a protein that differs at residue 12 from the TCRdb one, which belongs to a much larger clone; a read error is likely, and the protein shown is this translation. The rearrangement uses TRGV9 and TRGJP. This CDR3 has 16 residues. CDR1 and CDR2 from the germline V gene are GITISATS and ISYDGTV (reference sequence). CDR3: CALWETKELGKRIKVF. The CDR3 DNA is TGTGCCTTGTGGGAGACTAAAGAGTTGGGCAAAAGAATCAAGGTATTT.

By share of the sample, this clone is large (0.1 to 1%). This rearrangement joins TRGV4 to TRGJ1 or TRGJ2. The CDR3 is made up of 12 amino acids. Germline V gene sequence: CDR1 EGSTGY, CDR2 YDSYTSSV. The junction had 3 bases not matched to a gene; V was cut back by 5 bases and J by 2 bases. The CDR3 nucleotides read TGTGCCACCTGGGTTTATTATTATAAGAAACTCTTT. The encoded protein is CATWVYYYKKLF.

This clone was observed a few times. Only one base separates this from a far larger clonotype, so it likely reflects a read error. The chain recombines TRGV3 with TRGJ1 or TRGJ2. From germline, CDR1 is VTNTFY and CDR2 YDVSTARD (reference sequence). The CDR3 has 11 amino acids. CDR3: CANWDRQGKLF. As DNA, the CDR3 is TGTGCCAACTGGGACAGGCAGGGGAAACTCTTT.

About this clone itself: A far bigger clonotype differs at one base, so this is likely a read error. Distinct nucleotide sequences in the sample also encode this CDR3. This sequence joins TRGV9 and TRGJP. The CDR3 sequence is 16 residues long. Germline V gene sequence: CDR1 GITISATS, CDR2 ISYDGTV (reference sequence). Here the CDR3 reads CALWEAQELGKKIKVF. The CDR3 coding sequence is TGTGCCCTGTGGGAGGCTCAAGAGTTGGGCAAAAAAATCAAGGTATTT.

This clone is labeled as large. The rearrangement links TRGV9 to TRGJ1 or TRGJ2. Germline V gene lookup returns CDR1 GITISATS and CDR2 ISYDGTV (reference sequence). This CDR3 has 13 amino acids. The J segment lost 1 base and the V segment lost 0 bases, leaving 0 bases of the junction unmatched. The CDR3: CALWEVNYYKKLF. The CDR3 DNA reads TGTGCCTTGTGGGAGGTGAATTATTATAAGAAACTCTTT.

This clone is large by share. The same CDR3 also results from other DNA sequences found in this sample. The CDR3 coding sequence is TGTGCCTTGTGGGAGACCACCGAGTTGGGCAAAAAAATCAAGGTATTT. The encoded protein is CALWETTELGKKIKVF. The rearrangement joins TRGV9 to TRGJP. This CDR3 contains 16 residues. The germline gives CDR1 GITISATS, CDR2 ISYDGTV (reference sequence). The trim removed 3 bases at V and 7 bases at J, leaving 6 bases unmatched.

This clone is deemed large. The V call is TRGV9, the J call TRGJP. CDR1 is GITISATS, CDR2 ISYDGTV, per germline (reference sequence). V dropped 3 bases and J dropped 7; count of bases not matched to a gene: 6. The CDR3 is 16 amino acids. CDR3 sequence: CALWEPPELGKKIKVF. CDR3 in DNA: TGTGCCTTGTGGGAGCCGCCGGAGTTGGGCAAAAAAATCAAGGTATTT.

For this clone: A single base separates this from a much larger clone, so it may be a read error. The V and J genes are TRGV9 and TRGJP. Germline lookup yields CDR1 GITISATS and CDR2 ISYDGTV (reference sequence). There are 15 residues in the CDR3. V shed 2 bases and J 8 bases; nucleotides not matched to a gene: 3. As DNA, the CDR3 is TGTGCCTTGTGGGAGGCGCAGTTGGGCAAAAAAATCAAGGTATTT. It translates to CALWEAQLGKKIKVF.